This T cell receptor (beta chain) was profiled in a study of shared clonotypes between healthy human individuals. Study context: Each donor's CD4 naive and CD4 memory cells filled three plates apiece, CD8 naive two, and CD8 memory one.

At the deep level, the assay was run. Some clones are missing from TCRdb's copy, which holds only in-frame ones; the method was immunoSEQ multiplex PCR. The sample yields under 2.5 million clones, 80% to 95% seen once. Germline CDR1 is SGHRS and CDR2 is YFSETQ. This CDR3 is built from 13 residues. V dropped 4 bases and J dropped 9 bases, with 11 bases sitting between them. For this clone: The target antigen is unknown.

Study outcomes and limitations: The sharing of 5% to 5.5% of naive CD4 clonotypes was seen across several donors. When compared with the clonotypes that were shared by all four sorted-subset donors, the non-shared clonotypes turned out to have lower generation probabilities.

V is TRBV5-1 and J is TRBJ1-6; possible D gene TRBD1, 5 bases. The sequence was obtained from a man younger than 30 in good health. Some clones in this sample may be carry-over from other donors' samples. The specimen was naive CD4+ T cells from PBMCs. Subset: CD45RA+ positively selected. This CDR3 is CASSPSGLSPLHF. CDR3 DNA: TGCGCCAGCAGCCCATCAGGGCTTTCACCCCTCCACTTT.